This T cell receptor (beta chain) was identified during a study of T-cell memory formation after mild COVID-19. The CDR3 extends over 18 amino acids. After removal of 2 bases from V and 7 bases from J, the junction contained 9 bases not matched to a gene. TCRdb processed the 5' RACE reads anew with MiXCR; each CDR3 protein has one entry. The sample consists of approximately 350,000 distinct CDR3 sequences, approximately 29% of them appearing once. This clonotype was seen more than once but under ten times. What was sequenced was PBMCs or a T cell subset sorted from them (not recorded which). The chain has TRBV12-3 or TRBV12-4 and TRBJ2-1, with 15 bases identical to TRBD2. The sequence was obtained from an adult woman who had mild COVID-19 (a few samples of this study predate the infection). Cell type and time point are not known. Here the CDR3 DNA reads TGTGCCAGCAGTTTAACCCTTGGACTAGCGGGGGGGAAGAATGAGCAGTTCTTC. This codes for CASSLTLGLAGGKNEQFF.